The clone carrying this T cell receptor (beta chain) was recorded at least ten times. Germline CDR1 SNHLY, CDR2 FYNNEI. The CDR3 sequence is 13 residues long. With 10 bases removed from V and 2 bases from J, the gap between germline ends came to 13 bases. These data are taken from a study of OX40 agonist ivuxolimab in advanced cancers. Generated by immunoSEQ multiplex PCR, the TCRdb table keeps only in-frame clones and is missing some. In the table there are around 5,100 clones, over 55% of which are singletons. The receptor was derived from an adult with an advanced solid tumor such as melanoma, head and neck, liver or kidney cancer. This sample comprised CD4+ or CD8+ T cells sorted from blood, obtained in a trial of the OX40 agonist ivuxolimab. The V and J genes are TRBV2 and TRBJ2-3; TRBD1 is a possible D gene (6 bases). This CDR3 reads CAIPGQHTDTQYF. Here the CDR3 DNA reads TGTGCCATTCCGGGACAACACACAGATACGCAGTATTTT. Based on the CDR3 plus reference TRBV2 and TRBJ2-3, the full variable domain is EPEVTQTPSHQVTQMGQEVILRCVPISNHLYFYWYRQILGQKVEFLVSFYNNEISEKSEIFDDQFSVERPDGSNFTLKIRSTKLEDSAMYFCAIPGQHTDTQYFGPGTRLTVL.